This T cell receptor (beta chain) was sequenced in a study of T cell responses to AZD1222 COVID-19 vaccine. V shed 1 base and J shed 4 bases, with 14 bases lying between them. Germline CDR1 and CDR2: SGHRS and YFSETQ. This CDR3 is 16 amino acids long. Profiling relied on immunoSEQ multiplex PCR, and the TCRdb table lists in-frame clones only, not all of them. The sample includes roughly 170,000 clones, around 94% of them seen just once. Study-level results: Nearly half of spike-specific TCRs reportedly target variant regions that are unmutated in the B.1.351 and B.1.1.7 variants. Researchers report vaccine-associated CD4 TCRs spanning spike, with dominance at 160-218 and 743-854. Donor demographics were predominantly white British with a female majority; clonal diversity may be underestimated. Repertoires were obtained solely post-peak T cell response.

This clone was found once. No antigen is known for it. This receptor was obtained from an adult who received the AZD1222 COVID-19 vaccine. This rearrangement joins TRBV5-1 to TRBJ2-2; TRBD1 or TRBD2 may be the D gene (5 bases each). The material was peripheral blood, obtained 28 days after the second AZD1222 dose. The CDR3 DNA reads as TGCGCCAGCAGCTTGAGATTTTCAGGGACCACCGGGGAGCTGTTTTTT. Translation gives CASSLRFSGTTGELFF.